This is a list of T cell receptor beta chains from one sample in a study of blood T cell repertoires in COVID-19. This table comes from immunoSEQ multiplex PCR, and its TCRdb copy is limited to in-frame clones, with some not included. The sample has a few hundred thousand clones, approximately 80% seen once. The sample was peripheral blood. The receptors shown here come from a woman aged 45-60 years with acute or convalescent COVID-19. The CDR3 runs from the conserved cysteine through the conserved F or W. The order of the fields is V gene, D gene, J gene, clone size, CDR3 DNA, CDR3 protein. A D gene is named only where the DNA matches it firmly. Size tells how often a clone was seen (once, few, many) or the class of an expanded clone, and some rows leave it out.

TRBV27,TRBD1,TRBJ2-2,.,TGTGCCAGCAGACAGGGGGCGGGGACCGGGGAGCTGTTTTTT,CASRQGAGTGELFF
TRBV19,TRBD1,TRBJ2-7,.,TGTGCCAGTAGTTCCACAGGGGGCTCACCCTACGAGCAGTACTTC,CASSSTGGSPYEQYF
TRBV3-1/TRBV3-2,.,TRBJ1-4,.,TGTGCCAGCAGCGTAACAGGGTCGACTAATGAAAAACTGTTTTTT,CASSVTGSTNEKLFF
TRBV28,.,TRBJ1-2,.,TGTGCCAGCAGTTCACAGGGACCTCTCGGCTACACCTTC,CASSSQGPLGYTF
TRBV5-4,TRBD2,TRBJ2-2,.,TGTGCCAGCAGCTCGGGACTAGCGGTGTTAAACACCGGGGAGCTGTTTTTT,CASSSGLAVLNTGELFF
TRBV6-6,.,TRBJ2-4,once,TGTGCCAGCGGGCAGGGTCAAAACATTCAGTACTTC,CASGQGQNIQYF
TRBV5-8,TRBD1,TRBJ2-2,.,TGTGCCAGCTACCGGGACAGACCTACCGGGGAGCTGTTTTTT,CASYRDRPTGELFF
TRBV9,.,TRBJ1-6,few,TGTGCCAGCAGCGCAGACCTCTCGGGTTCACCCCTCCACTTT,CASSADLSGSPLHF
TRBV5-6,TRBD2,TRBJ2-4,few,TGTGCCAGCAGCCTCAGGACTAGCCTAGCCAAAAACATTCAGTACTTC,CASSLRTSLAKNIQYF
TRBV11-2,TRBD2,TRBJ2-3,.,TGTGCCAGCAGCTTAACTAGCGGGGGGTGGGGCACAGATACGCAGTATTTT,CASSLTSGGWGTDTQYF
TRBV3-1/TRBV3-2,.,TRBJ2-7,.,TGTGCCAGCAGCCGCTGGGGACTGACCTCCTACGAGCAGTACTTC,CASSRWGLTSYEQYF
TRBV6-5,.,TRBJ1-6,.,TGTGCCAGCAGTTACTCGGGTCAGGGCTCACCCCTCCACTTT,CASSYSGQGSPLHF
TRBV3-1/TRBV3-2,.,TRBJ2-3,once,TGTGCCAGCAGCCCGGAACAGTATACGCAGTATTTT,CASSPEQYTQYF
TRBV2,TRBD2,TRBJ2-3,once,TGTGCCAGCAGTAGCGGGGGGGCAGATACGCAGTATTTT,CASSSGGADTQYF
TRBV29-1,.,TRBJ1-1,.,TGCAGCGTAGGTCCAGGGGATACTGAAGCTTTCTTT,CSVGPGDTEAFF
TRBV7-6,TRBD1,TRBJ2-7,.,TGTGCCAGCAGCTTGTTACCGGGACAGGGATCCTACGAGCAGTACTTC,CASSLLPGQGSYEQYF
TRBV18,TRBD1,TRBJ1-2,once,TGTGCCAGCTCACTTAGGGACAGGCCCTATGGCTACACCTTC,CASSLRDRPYGYTF
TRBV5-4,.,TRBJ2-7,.,TGTGCCAGCAGCCTGAAGACCGAGCGCGAGCAGTACTTC,CASSLKTEREQYF
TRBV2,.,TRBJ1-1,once,TGTGCCAGCAGTGAGGCTGTTTACACTGAAGCTTTCTTT,CASSEAVYTEAFF
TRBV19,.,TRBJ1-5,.,TGTGCCAGTAGTATATACGGACAGATTCAGCCCCAGCATTTT,CASSIYGQIQPQHF
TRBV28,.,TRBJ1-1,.,TGTGCCAGCAGTGACCGGGGGATGGAAGCTTTCTTT,CASSDRGMEAFF
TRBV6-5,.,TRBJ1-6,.,TGTGCCAGCAAGGACAGAAACTTTTCACCCCTCCACTTT,CASKDRNFSPLHF
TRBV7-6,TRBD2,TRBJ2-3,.,TGTGCCAGCAGCCGACTAGCGTCTAGCACAGATACGCAGTATTTT,CASSRLASSTDTQYF
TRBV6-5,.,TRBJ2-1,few,TGTGCCAGCAGCGTACAGGGATTAGCGAGGAATGAGCAGTTCTTC,CASSVQGLARNEQFF
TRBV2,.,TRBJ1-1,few,TGTGCCGGGCAAGCGGACACTGAAGCTTTCTTT,CAGQADTEAFF